What follows describes a single T cell receptor (beta chain). In the original workflow: Estimates of nucleated cell counts were drawn from the amplification of reference gene primers. TCRdb's table, derived via immunoSEQ multiplex PCR, lists solely in-frame clones and lacks some. V and J calls and clone size follow that table, whereas D and trimming were derived from the DNA. The table includes roughly 60,000 clones, roughly 79% detected once. The data stem from a study of blood T cell repertoires in COVID-19. Study at large: Samples came from the United States, Italy and Spain, spanning acute and convalescent COVID-19. PBMCs, B-cell-depleted T cells, or T cells were the source of the cDNA or gDNA that made up the material.

The source is a man in his 60s with acute or convalescent COVID-19. Material for sequencing was peripheral blood.

DNA of the CDR3: TGTGCCAGCAGCCACCTCGGGACTAACTACGAGCAGTACTTC. Translating it yields CASSHLGTNYEQYF. This rearrangement joins TRBV13 to TRBJ2-7; TRBD2 aligns across 7 bases. Trimming took 5 bases from V and 3 from J; bases not matched to a gene: 7. The CDR3 runs 14 residues. Germline loops: CDR1 PRHDT, CDR2 FYEKMQ (reference sequence).